Sequencing of this T cell receptor (beta chain) was carried out in a study of human T cells and chemical hapten exposure (dated by TCRdb to the early 2020s). Notes on the research overall: Libraries were pooled for sequencing, and per-sample TCR yields varied mainly because of small differences in library volumes within the pool. Peripheral blood TCR repertoire changes were tracked in vivo in alopecia patients during primary and secondary sensitization to the hapten diphenylcyclopropenone (DPC). Study-wide conclusions, independent of this receptor: Repeated subsampling changed both the strength of the expansion versus patch-test correlation and the threshold at which that correlation became significant. No change with DPC sensitization was found in the number of TCRs above 1 in 1000 frequency, and no evidence of global repertoire structure alterations was found.

During library preparation, unique molecular identifiers were attached to individual cDNA molecules so that TCRs could be counted in a quantitative, reproducible way. Each blood RNA sample was used to sequence both TCR alpha and TCR beta chains. The published analysis was carried out like this. Samples had a median of 95,638 TCRs, with a range from roughly 23,224 to 700,000. V, J and CDR3 annotation of the TCR reads was performed with the Decombinator software suite. For PS versus PT1 abundance plots, all samples were subsampled to the same number of TCRs (28,000). TCRs were defined as expanded if absent before sensitization and observed at least eight times at the 2-week time point. The public sequencing data were trimmed at Q25 with fastp and processed into clonotypes with MiXCR by TCRdb, which kept only in-frame beta chains. Each entry is one CDR3 protein sequence, shown with its most common DNA and genes. The V and J calls shown here were made by TCRdb, not taken from the authors' results. This sample holds about 120,000 distinct CDR3 sequences; more than 8.5% were observed only once. The ten top clones hold about 1.4% of the sample.

Unfractionated whole blood was collected in Tempus Blood RNA tubes, and total RNA was extracted from that blood. Five healthy volunteers served as TCR sequencing controls and were bled at day 0, 2 weeks and 6 weeks. The CDR3 numbers 15 residues from cysteine through phenylalanine. The read is trimmed to its CDR3 DNA, 45 bases read in frame from base 1. Per the germline V gene (reference sequence), SEHNR is the CDR1 and FQNEAQ is the CDR2. V and J are trimmed by 3 bases and 7 bases, and the gene matches miss 7 bases of the junction. This clonotype has more than one count but fewer than ten. The antigen it recognizes is unknown. The record has no base qualities; no much larger clone is one base away.

Sequencing input: whole blood. The sequence is built from TRBV7-9 and TRBJ2-1; TRBD2 lines up with 9 middle nucleotides. The receptor was isolated from a human donor in good health. Some clones in this sample may be carry-over from other donors' samples. Donor details come from another sample of the same person, matched by shared clones. The nucleotide sequence reads as follows: TGTGCCAGCAGCTTGGTTAGCGGGGGACGAAATGAGCAGTTCTTC. The translation is CASSLVSGGRNEQFF.